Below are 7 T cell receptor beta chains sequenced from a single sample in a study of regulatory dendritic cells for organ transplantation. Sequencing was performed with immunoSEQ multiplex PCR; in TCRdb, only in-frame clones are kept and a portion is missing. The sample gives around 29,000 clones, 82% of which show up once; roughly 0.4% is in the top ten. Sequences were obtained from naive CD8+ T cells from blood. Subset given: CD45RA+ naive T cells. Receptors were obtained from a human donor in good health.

The CDR3 spells CASSLTVSRGGLDTQYF. The CDR3 nucleotides are TGTGCCAGCAGCTTAACCGTCTCGCGGGGGGGTCTAGATACGCAGTATTTT. The chain employs TRBV7-9 and TRBJ2-3, with 9 bases matching TRBD2. CDR1 is SEHNR, CDR2 FQNEAQ, per germline (reference sequence). The CDR3 spans 17 residues. V trimming: 2 bases; J trimming: 5 bases; junction bases outside the gene matches: 11.

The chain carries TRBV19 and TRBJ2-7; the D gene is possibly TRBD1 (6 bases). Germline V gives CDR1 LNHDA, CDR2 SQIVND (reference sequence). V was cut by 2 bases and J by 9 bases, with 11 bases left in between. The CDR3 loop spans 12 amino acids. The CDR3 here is CASSIPTGRQYF. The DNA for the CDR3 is TGTGCCAGTAGTATACCTACAGGGAGGCAGTACTTC.

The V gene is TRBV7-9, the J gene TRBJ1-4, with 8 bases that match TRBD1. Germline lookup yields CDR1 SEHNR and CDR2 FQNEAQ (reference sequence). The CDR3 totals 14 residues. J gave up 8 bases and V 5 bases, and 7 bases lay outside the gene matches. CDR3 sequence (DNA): TGTGCCAGCAGCCACAGGGGGTCTTTGGAAAAACTGTTTTTT. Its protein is CASSHRGSLEKLFF.

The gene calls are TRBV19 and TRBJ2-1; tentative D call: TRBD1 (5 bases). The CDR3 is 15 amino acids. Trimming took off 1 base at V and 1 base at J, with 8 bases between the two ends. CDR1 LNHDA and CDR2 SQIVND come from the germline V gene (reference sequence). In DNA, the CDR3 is TGTGCCAGTAGTATAGCAGGGAATTCCTACAATGAGCAGTTCTTC. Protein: CASSIAGNSYNEQFF.

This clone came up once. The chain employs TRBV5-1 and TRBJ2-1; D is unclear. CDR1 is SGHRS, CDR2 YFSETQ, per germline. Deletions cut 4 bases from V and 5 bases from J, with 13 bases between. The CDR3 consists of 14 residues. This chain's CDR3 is CASSVGGLNNEQFF. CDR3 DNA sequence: TGCGCCAGCAGCGTGGGTGGGCTTAACAATGAGCAGTTCTTC.

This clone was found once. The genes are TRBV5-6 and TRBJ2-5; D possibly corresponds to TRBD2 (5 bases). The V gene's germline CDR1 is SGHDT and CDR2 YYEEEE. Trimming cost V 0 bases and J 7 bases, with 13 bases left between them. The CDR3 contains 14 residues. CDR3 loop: CASSLGVRVGTQYF. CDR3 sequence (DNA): TGTGCCAGCAGCTTGGGGGTGAGGGTAGGGACCCAGTACTTC.

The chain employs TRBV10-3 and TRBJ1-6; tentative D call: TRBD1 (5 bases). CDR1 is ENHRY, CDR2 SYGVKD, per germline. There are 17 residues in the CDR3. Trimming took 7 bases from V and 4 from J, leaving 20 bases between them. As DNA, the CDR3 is TGTGCCATCACTCTTAGAAGGGGTGAGGATTATAATTCACCCCTCCACTTT. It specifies CAITLRRGEDYNSPLHF.